What follows are 6 T cell receptor beta chains derived from one specimen sequenced in a study of T cells in Graves' hyperthyroidism and ophthalmopathy. Amplified regions were TCR beta CDR3 sequences from RNA transcripts. HTBI primers were employed in a first-round RT-PCR of the TCR CDR3. MiXCR, run by TCRdb on the multiplex PCR reads, gives a single entry per CDR3 protein. The sample carries some 500,000 distinct CDR3 sequences, less than 25% recorded once. The material sequenced was blood. These receptors were collected from a woman aged 25 to 39 with Graves' ophthalmopathy.

This clonotype was seen repeatedly, ten times or more. The gene calls are TRBV7-9 and TRBJ2-5; 9 bases are a match to TRBD1. The germline gives CDR1 SEHNR, CDR2 FQNEAQ (reference sequence). The V and J ends lost 1 base and 1 base, in that order; junction bases with no gene match: 4. The CDR3 consists of 16 residues. The CDR3 spells CASSLDGGQGQETQYF. CDR3 DNA sequence: TGTGCCAGCAGCTTAGACGGGGGACAGGGCCAAGAGACCCAGTACTTC.

The rearrangement joins TRBV20-1 to TRBJ1-1, with D perhaps matching TRBD1 (6 bases). Germline assignment: CDR1 DFQATT and CDR2 SNEGSKA (reference sequence). The germline V and J ends were trimmed by 6 bases and 3 bases, with 20 bases remaining between them. The CDR3 totals 15 residues. This CDR3 reads CSAEGGGSRDTEAFF. The CDR3 DNA sequence: TGCAGTGCAGAGGGAGGGGGTAGCCGTGACACTGAAGCTTTCTTT.

This clonotype was detected many times. This chain joins TRBV2 and TRBJ2-5; 8 bases fit TRBD1. With V trimmed by 5 bases and J by 5 bases, 7 bases remained unmatched. CDR1 and CDR2 (germline): SNHLY, FYNNEI. This CDR3 region has 14 residues. The DNA for the CDR3 is TGTGCCAGCAGTTACAGGGGGGTGGGGGAGACCCAGTACTTC. This sequence encodes CASSYRGVGETQYF.

This clonotype was seen repeatedly, ten times or more. The V and J genes are TRBV6-1 and TRBJ1-5; D is perhaps TRBD1 (5 bases). The germline V gene encodes CDR1 MNHNS and CDR2 SASEGT. CDR3 size: 14 residues. V lost 1 base and J lost 3, with 7 bases in between. In DNA form, the CDR3 reads TGTGCCAGCAGTGAAGTGGGGGACAATCAGCCCCAGCATTTT. Translating gives CASSEVGDNQPQHF.

This clonotype has at least ten counts. The rearrangement uses TRBV4-2 and TRBJ2-5; 7 bases are a match to TRBD2. The germline V gene has CDR1 LGHNA and CDR2 YNFKEQ. CDR3 length: 17 residues. The V segment lost 1 base and the J segment 0 bases; nucleotides outside the gene matches: 8. The CDR3 nucleotides read TGTGCCAGCAGCCAAGGGTTGACTAGCCAAAACCAAGAGACCCAGTACTTC. Translating gives CASSQGLTSQNQETQYF.

There are many counts of this clonotype. The genes are TRBV7-3 and TRBJ2-7; 8 nucleotides match TRBD1. V shed 5 bases and J 2 bases; nucleotides not matched to a gene: 14. Germline assignment: CDR1 SGHTA and CDR2 FQGTGA. CDR3 size: 17 residues. The CDR3 loop reads CASSRKTGQGPTYEQYF. The CDR3 DNA sequence: TGTGCCAGCAGCAGAAAAACCGGACAGGGTCCGACCTACGAGCAGTACTTC.